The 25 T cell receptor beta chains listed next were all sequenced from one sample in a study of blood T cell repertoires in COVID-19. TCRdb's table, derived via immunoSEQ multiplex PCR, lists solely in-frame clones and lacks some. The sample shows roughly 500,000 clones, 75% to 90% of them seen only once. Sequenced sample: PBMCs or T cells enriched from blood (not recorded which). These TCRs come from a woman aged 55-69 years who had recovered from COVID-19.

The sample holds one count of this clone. CDR3 in amino acids: CATLQGENSPLHF. In nucleotides, the CDR3 is TGTGCCACACTACAGGGGGAGAATTCACCCCTCCACTTT. The rearrangement links TRBV2 to TRBJ1-6; 8 bases map to TRBD1. V dropped 10 bases and J dropped 7; count of bases not matched to a gene: 6. Germline values: CDR1 SNHLY, CDR2 FYNNEI. This CDR3 comprises 13 residues. Based on the CDR3 plus reference TRBV2 and TRBJ1-6, the full variable domain is EPEVTQTPSHQVTQMGQEVILRCVPISNHLYFYWYRQILGQKVEFLVSFYNNEISEKSEIFDDQFSVERPDGSNFTLKIRSTKLEDSAMYFCATLQGENSPLHFGNGTRLTVT.

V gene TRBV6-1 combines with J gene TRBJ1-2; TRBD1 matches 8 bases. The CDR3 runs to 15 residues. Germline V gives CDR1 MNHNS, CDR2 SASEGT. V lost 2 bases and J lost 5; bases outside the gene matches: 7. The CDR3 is CASSELGQGGYGYTF. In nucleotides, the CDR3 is TGTGCCAGCAGTGAACTCGGACAGGGCGGATATGGCTACACCTTC.

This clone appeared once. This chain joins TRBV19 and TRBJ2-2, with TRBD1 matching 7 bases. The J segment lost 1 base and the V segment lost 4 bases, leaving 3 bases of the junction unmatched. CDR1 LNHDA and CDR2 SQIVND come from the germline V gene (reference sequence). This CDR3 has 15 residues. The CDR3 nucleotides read TGTGCCAGTAGTAAGGGACAGCAGAACACCGGGGAGCTGTTTTTT. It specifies CASSKGQQNTGELFF.

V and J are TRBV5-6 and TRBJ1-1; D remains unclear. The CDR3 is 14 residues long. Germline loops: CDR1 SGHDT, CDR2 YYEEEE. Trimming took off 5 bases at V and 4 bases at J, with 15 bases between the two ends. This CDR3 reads CASRVRSLITEAFF. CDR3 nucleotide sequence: TGTGCCAGCAGGGTCCGGTCCCTGATCACTGAAGCTTTCTTT.

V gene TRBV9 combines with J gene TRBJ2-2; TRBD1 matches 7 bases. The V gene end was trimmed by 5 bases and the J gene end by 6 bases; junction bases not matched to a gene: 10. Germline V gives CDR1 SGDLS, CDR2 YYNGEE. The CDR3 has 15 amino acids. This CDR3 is CASSPEDRAAGELFF. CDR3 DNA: TGTGCCAGCAGTCCAGAAGACAGGGCCGCCGGGGAGCTGTTTTTT. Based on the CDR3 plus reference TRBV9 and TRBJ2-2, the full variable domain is DSGVTQTPKHLITATGQRVTLRCSPRSGDLSVYWYQQSLDQGLQFLIQYYNGEERAKGNILERFSAQQFPDLHSELNLSSLELGDSALYFCASSPEDRAAGELFFGEGSRLTVL.

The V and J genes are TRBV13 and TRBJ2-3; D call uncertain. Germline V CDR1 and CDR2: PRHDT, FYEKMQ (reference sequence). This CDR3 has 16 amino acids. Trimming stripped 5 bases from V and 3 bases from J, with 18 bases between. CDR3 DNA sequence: TGTGCCAGCAGCCCGTCTCTCTACCGTAAAACAGATACGCAGTATTTT. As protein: CASSPSLYRKTDTQYF.

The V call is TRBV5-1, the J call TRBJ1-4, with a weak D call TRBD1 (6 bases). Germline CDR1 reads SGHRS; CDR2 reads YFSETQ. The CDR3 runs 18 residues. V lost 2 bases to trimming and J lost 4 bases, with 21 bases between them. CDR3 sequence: CASSFHLQGGDHNEKLFF. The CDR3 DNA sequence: TGCGCCAGCAGCTTCCATCTACAGGGTGGGGACCATAATGAAAAACTGTTTTTT.

The CDR3 DNA sequence: TGTGCCAGCAGCTTCCCAGGGGAAGAAAAACTGTTTTTT. Its protein product is CASSFPGEEKLFF. This chain connects TRBV5-4 to TRBJ1-4, with a possible D match to TRBD1 (6 bases). Between the trimmed V and J ends, which lost 2 bases and 8 bases, there was a span of 10 bases. Germline-derived CDR1 and CDR2 are SGHNT and YYREEE (reference sequence). The CDR3 is 13 amino acids.

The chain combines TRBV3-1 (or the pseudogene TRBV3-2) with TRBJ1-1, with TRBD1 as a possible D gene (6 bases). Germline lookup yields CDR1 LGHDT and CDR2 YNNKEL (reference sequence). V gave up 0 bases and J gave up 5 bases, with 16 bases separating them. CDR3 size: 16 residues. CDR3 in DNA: TGTGCCAGCAGCCAAGACCAGACCGGAACAGGGACTGAAGCTTTCTTT. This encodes CASSQDQTGTGTEAFF.

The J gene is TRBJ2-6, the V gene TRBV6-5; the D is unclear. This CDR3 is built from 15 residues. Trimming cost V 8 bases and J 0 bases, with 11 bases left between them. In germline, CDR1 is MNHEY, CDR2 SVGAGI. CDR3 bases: TGTGCCAGCTCCCAGGTCCTCTCTGGGGCCAACGTCCTGACTTTC. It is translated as CASSQVLSGANVLTF.

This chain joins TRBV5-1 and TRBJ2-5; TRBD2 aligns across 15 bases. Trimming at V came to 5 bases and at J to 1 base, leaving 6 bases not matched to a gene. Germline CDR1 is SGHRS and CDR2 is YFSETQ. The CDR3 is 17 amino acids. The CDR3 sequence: CASRSGLAGGLQETQYF. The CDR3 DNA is TGCGCCAGCAGATCGGGACTAGCGGGGGGACTCCAAGAGACCCAGTACTTC.

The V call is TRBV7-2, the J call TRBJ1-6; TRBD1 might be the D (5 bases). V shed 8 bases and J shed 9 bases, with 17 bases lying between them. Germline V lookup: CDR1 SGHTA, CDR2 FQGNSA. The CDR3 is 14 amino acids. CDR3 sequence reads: CASGMQGTGSPLHF. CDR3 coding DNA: TGTGCCAGCGGGATGCAGGGAACAGGTTCACCCCTCCACTTT.

The CDR3 DNA sequence: TGTGCTAGTGGTTTGGCTCTGCCGGGACAGGGTAATTCACCCCTCCACTTT. Its protein product is CASGLALPGQGNSPLHF. The chain couples TRBV12-5 to TRBJ1-6, with TRBD1 matching over 9 bases. CDR3 size: 17 residues. The V gene end was trimmed by 1 base and the J gene end by 6 bases; junction bases not matched to a gene: 7. Germline CDR1 LGHNT, CDR2 FRNRAP.

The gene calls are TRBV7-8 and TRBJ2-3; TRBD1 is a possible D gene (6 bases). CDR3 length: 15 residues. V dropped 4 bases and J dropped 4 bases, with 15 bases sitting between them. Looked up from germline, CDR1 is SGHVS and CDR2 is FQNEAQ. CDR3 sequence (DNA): TGTGCCAGCAGCTCAACAGGGATGGAGGCAGATACGCAGTATTTT. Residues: CASSSTGMEADTQYF.

The CDR3 region has the DNA TGCGCCAGCAGCTCGTCGCCCTATAGCAATCAGCCCCAGCATTTT. Encoded protein: CASSSSPYSNQPQHF. The genes are TRBV5-1 and TRBJ1-5, with no clear D. Trimming shortened V by 3 bases and J by 0 bases, and 10 bases separated the two germline ends. The CDR3 has 15 residues. Germline values: CDR1 SGHRS, CDR2 YFSETQ.

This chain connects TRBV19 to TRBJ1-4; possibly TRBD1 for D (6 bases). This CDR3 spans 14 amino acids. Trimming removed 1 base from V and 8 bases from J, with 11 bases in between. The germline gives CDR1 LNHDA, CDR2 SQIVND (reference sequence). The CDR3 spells CASSIVDRGEKLFF. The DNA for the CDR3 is TGTGCCAGTAGTATAGTGGACAGAGGGGAAAAACTGTTTTTT.

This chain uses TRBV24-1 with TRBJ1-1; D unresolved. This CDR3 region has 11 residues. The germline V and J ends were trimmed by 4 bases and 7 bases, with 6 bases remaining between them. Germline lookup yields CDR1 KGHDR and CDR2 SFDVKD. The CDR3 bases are TGTGCCACCAGTGACCCTCGTGAAGCTTTCTTT. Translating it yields CATSDPREAFF.

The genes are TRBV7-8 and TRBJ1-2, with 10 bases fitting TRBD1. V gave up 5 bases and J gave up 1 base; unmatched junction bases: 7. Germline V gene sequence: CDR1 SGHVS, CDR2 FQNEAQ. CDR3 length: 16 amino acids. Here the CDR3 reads CASSPRGDRGNYGYTF. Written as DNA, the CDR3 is TGTGCCAGCAGCCCCCGAGGGGACAGGGGTAACTATGGCTACACCTTC.

This CDR3 is CASSLFSWGLNNEQFF. CDR3 coding DNA: TGTGCCAGCAGCTTGTTTAGTTGGGGGCTAAACAATGAGCAGTTCTTC. This chain joins TRBV5-5 and TRBJ2-1, with D possibly being TRBD1 (6 bases). Germline V CDR1 and CDR2: SGHKS, YYEKEE (reference sequence). Trimming took 1 base from V and 5 from J, leaving 16 bases between them. The CDR3 covers 16 residues.

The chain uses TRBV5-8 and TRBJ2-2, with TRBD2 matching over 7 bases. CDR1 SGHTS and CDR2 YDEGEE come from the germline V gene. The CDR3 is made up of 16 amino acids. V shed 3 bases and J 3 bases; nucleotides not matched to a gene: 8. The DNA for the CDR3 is TGTGCCAGCAGCTGGGAGGGGTCCTGGGACACCGGGGAGCTGTTTTTT. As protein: CASSWEGSWDTGELFF.

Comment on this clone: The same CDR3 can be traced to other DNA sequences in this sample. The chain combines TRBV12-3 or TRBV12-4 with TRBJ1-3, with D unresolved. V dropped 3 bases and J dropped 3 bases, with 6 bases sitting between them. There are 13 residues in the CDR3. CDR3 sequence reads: CASSFGSGNTIYF. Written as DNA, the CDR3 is TGTGCCAGCAGTTTCGGGAGTGGAAACACCATATATTTT.

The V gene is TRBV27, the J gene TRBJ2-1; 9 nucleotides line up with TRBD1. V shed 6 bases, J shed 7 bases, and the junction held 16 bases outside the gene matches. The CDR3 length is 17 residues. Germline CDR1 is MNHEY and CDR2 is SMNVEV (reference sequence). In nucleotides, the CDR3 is TGTGCCAGCAGCCGCATCATTGCGGGACAGGGTAGTAATGAGCAGTTCTTC. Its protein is CASSRIIAGQGSNEQFF.

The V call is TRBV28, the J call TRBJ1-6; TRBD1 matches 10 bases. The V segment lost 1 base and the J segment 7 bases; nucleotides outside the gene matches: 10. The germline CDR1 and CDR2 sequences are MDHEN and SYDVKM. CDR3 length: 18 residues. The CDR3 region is CASSLSRDRGLRNSPLHF. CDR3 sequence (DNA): TGTGCCAGCAGTTTATCCCGGGACAGGGGCTTGAGAAATTCACCCCTCCACTTT.

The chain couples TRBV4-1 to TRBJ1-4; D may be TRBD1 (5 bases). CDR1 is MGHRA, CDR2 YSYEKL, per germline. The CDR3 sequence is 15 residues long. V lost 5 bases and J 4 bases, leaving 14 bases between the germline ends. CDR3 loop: CASSFRKGDNEKLFF. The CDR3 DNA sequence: TGCGCCAGCAGCTTCAGGAAAGGGGATAATGAAAAACTGTTTTTT.

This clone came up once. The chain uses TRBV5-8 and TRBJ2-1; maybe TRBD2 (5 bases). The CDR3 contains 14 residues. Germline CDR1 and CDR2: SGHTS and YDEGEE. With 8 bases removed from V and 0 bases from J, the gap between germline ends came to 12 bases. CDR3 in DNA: TGTGCCAGTGAGGCGGGCAACTCCTACAATGAGCAGTTCTTC. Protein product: CASEAGNSYNEQFF.